Included here is one TCR beta chain sequence, with context. What it binds is unknown. The authors obtained PBMCs from around 11 ml of fresh peripheral blood. This record comes from a study of T cells in Graves' hyperthyroidism and ophthalmopathy. Points from the study as a whole: From stable hyperthyroidism, ophthalmopathy was set apart by a 13 V-J model. Most expanded thyroid clonotypes above 0.001 recurred in blood.

Per the germline V gene, CDR1 is ENHRY and CDR2 is SYGVKD. V gave up 10 bases and J gave up 2 bases, with 17 bases separating them. The CDR3 sequence is 15 residues long. TCR beta CDR3 region amplification was performed from RNA transcripts. In the first-round RT-PCR of the TCR CDR3, the HTBI primer set was used. Via MiXCR, TCRdb re-called the multiplex PCR reads, giving one row per CDR3 protein. The sample holds about 840,000 distinct CDR3 sequences, about two fifths seen once. Sequencing was done on a sample of blood. This chain connects TRBV10-3 to TRBJ2-2; weak D call: TRBD2 (5 bases). This TCR derives from a man between 18 and 29 years old with Graves' hyperthyroidism. CDR3 residues: CATLGGSPNTGELFF. The DNA of the CDR3 is TGTGCCACCCTCGGTGGGAGTCCCAACACCGGGGAGCTGTTTTTT.